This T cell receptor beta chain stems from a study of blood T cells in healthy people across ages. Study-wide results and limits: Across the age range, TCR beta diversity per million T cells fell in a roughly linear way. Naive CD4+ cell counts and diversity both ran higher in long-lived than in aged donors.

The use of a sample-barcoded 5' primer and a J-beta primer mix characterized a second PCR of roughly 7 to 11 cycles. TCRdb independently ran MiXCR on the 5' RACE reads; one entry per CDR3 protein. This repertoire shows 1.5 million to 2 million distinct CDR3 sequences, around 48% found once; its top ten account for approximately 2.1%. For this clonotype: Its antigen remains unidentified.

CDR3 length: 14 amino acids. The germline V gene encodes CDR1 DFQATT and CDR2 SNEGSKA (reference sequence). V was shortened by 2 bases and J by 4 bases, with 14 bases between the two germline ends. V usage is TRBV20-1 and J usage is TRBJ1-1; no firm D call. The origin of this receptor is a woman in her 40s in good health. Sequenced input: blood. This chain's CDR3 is CSARTQSGVTEAFF. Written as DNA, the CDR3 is TGCAGTGCTAGAACCCAGTCCGGGGTCACTGAAGCTTTCTTT.